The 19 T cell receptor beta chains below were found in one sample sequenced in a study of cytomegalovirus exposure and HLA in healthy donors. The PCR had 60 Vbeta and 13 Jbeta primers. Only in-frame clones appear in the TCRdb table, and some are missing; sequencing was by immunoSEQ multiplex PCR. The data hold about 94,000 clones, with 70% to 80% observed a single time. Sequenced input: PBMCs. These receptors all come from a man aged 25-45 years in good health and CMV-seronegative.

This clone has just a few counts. The CDR3 spells CASSWDRGANVLTF. Written as DNA, the CDR3 is TGTGCCAGCAGTTGGGACAGGGGGGCCAACGTCCTGACTTTC. V gene TRBV6-5 combines with J gene TRBJ2-6, with 8 bases matching TRBD1. The CDR3 has 14 residues. The V and J ends lost 4 bases and 4 bases, in that order; junction bases with no gene match: 0. CDR1 and CDR2 from the germline V gene are MNHEY and SVGAGI.

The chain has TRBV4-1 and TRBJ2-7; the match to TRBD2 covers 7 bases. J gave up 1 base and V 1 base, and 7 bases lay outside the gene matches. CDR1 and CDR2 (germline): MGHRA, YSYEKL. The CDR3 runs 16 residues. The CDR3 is CASSQAAGVLSYEQYF. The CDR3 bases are TGCGCCAGCAGCCAAGCCGCGGGGGTTCTGTCCTACGAGCAGTACTTC.

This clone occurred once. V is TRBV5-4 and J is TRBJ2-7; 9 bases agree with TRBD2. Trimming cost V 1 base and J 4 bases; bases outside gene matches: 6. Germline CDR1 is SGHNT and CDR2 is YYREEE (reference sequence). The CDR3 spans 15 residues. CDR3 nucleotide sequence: TGTGCCAGCAGCTTGTCGTTAGCGGGAGCTTACGAGCAGTACTTC. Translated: CASSLSLAGAYEQYF.

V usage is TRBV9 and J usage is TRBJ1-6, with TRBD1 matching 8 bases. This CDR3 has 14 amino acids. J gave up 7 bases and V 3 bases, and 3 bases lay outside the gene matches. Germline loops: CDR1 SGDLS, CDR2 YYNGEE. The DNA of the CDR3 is TGTGCCAGCAGCGAGGACAGGGTGAATTCACCCCTCCACTTT. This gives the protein CASSEDRVNSPLHF.

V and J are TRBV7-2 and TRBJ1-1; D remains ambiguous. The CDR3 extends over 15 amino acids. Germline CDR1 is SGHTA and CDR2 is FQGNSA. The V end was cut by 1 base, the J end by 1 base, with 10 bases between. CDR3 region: CASSLGERGNTEAFF. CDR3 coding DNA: TGTGCCAGCAGCTTAGGGGAGCGGGGGAACACTGAAGCTTTCTTT. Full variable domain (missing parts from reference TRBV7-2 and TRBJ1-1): GAGVSQSPSNKVTEKGKDVELRCDPISGHTALYWYRQSLGQGLEFLIYFQGNSAPDKSGLPSDRFSAERTGGSVSTLTIQRTQQEDSAVYLCASSLGERGNTEAFFGQGTRLTVV.

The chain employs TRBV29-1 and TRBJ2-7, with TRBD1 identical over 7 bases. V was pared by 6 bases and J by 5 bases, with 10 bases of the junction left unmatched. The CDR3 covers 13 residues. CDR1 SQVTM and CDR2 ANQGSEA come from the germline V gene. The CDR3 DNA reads TGCAGCGTGACAAGACAGGGAAATGACGAGCAGTACTTC. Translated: CSVTRQGNDEQYF.

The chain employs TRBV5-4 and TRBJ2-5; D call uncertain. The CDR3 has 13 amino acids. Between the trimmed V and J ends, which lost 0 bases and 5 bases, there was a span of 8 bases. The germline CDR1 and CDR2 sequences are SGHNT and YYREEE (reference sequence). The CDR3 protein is CASSLGSAETQYF. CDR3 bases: TGTGCCAGCAGCTTGGGGAGTGCGGAGACCCAGTACTTC.

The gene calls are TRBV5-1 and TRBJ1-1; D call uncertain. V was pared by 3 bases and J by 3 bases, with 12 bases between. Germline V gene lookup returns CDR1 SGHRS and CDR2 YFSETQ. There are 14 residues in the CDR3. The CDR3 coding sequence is TGCGCCAGCAGCTCGGTAGCGGTGGACACTGAAGCTTTCTTT. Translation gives CASSSVAVDTEAFF.

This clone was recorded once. CDR3 coding DNA: TGTGCCAGCAGCTTGGATCGGGGGTCTGTGACTGAAGCTTTCTTT. Translating it yields CASSLDRGSVTEAFF. The chain carries TRBV5-4 and TRBJ1-1; TRBD1 might be the D (5 bases). The CDR3 is 15 amino acids. Trimming removed 0 bases from V and 5 bases from J, with 14 bases in between. Germline V gives CDR1 SGHNT, CDR2 YYREEE (reference sequence).

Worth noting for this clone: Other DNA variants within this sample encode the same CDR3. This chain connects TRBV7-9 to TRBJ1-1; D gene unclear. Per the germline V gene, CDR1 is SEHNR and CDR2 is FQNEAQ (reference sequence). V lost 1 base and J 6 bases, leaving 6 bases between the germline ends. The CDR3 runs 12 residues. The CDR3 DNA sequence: TGTGCCAGCAGCTTAGGGGCAGCTGAAGCTTTCTTT. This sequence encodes CASSLGAAEAFF.

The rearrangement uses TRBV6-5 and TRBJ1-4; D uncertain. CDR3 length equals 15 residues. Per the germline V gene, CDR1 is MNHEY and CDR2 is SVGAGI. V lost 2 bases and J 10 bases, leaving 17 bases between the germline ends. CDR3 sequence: CASSYRASLDGKLFF. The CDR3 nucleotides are TGTGCCAGCAGTTACCGTGCGTCCCTAGACGGAAAACTGTTTTTT.

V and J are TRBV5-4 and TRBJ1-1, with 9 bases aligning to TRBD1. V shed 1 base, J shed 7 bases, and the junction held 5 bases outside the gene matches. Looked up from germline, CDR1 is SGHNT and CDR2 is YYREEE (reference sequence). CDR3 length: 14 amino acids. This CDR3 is CASSLRGQGDEAFF. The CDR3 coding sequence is TGTGCCAGCAGCTTGCGGGGACAGGGTGATGAAGCTTTCTTT.

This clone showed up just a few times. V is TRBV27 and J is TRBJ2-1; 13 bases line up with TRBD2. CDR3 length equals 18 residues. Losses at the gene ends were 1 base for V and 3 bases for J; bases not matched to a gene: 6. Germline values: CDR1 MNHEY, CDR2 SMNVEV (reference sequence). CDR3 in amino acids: CASSLYRTSGSYYNEQFF. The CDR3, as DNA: TGTGCCAGCAGTTTATACAGGACTAGCGGGAGTTACTACAATGAGCAGTTCTTC.

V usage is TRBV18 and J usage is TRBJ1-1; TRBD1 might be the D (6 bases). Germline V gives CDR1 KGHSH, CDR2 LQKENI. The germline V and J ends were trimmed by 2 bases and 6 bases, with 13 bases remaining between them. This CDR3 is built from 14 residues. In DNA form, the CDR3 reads TGTGCCAGCTCACCAGTAGGGGGATTCCCTGAAGCTTTCTTT. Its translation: CASSPVGGFPEAFF.

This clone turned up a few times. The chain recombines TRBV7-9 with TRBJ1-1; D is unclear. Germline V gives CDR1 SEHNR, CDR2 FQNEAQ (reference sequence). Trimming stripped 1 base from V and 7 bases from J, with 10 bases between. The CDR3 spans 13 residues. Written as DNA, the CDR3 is TGTGCCAGCAGCTTAGGAGCGGGGTTTGAAGCTTTCTTT. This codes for CASSLGAGFEAFF.

The CDR3 protein is CAISRQGQSYEQYF. The CDR3 bases are TGTGCCATCAGCCGACAAGGACAAAGCTACGAGCAGTACTTC. The gene calls are TRBV10-3 and TRBJ2-7; D perhaps matches TRBD1 (5 bases). This CDR3 contains 14 residues. Germline-derived CDR1 and CDR2 are ENHRY and SYGVKD. V was shortened by 6 bases and J by 3 bases, with 15 bases between the two germline ends.

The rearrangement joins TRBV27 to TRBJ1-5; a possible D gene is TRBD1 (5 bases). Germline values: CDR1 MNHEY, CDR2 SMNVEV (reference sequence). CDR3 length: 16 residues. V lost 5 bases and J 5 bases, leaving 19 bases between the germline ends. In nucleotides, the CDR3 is TGTGCCAGCAGTCCTCGAATGGAGGGGTGGCATCAGCCCCAGCATTTT. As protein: CASSPRMEGWHQPQHF.

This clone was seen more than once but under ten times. Here the CDR3 reads CASSIIRTGSSYNSPLHF. The CDR3 nucleotides are TGTGCCAGTAGTATCATCCGGACAGGTTCTTCGTATAATTCACCCCTCCACTTT. The chain couples TRBV19 to TRBJ1-6, with 7 bases that match TRBD1. Germline V gene sequence: CDR1 LNHDA, CDR2 SQIVND (reference sequence). The CDR3 runs to 18 residues. Unmatched junction bases numbered 12, after V lost 3 bases and J lost 4 bases.

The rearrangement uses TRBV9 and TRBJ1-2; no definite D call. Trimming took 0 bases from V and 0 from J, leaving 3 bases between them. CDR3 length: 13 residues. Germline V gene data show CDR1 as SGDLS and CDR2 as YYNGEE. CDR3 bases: TGTGCCAGCAGCGTAGACTCTAACTATGGCTACACCTTC. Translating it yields CASSVDSNYGYTF.